These 2 T cell receptor beta chains were all obtained from the same sample, sequenced in a study of cytomegalovirus exposure and HLA in healthy donors. The PCR employed 60 Vbeta primers together with 13 Jbeta primers. Data came from immunoSEQ multiplex PCR; TCRdb stores just in-frame clones and leaves some out. The table records about 160,000 clones, more than 65% of them present only once. The sequencing input was PBMCs. The source is a man aged 50 to 59 in good health and CMV-seropositive.

The chain has TRBV11-3 and TRBJ2-2; TRBD2 aligns across 8 bases. Germline V gives CDR1 SGHNT, CDR2 YENEEA. The CDR3 is 17 amino acids. V lost 1 base, J lost 6 bases, and 10 bases stayed unmatched. The CDR3 DNA reads as TGTGCCAGCAGCTTAGGTTCAACCGGGAGGGCGGCCGGGGAGCTGTTTTTT. Its protein product is CASSLGSTGRAAGELFF.

V usage is TRBV7-9 and J usage is TRBJ2-7, with D unclear. Germline CDR1 and CDR2: SEHNR and FQNEAQ (reference sequence). The CDR3 contains 12 residues. Trimming shortened V by 1 base and J by 4 bases, and 5 bases separated the two germline ends. The CDR3 nucleotides read TGTGCCAGCAGCTTAGTACAGTACGAGCAGTACTTC. Protein: CASSLVQYEQYF.